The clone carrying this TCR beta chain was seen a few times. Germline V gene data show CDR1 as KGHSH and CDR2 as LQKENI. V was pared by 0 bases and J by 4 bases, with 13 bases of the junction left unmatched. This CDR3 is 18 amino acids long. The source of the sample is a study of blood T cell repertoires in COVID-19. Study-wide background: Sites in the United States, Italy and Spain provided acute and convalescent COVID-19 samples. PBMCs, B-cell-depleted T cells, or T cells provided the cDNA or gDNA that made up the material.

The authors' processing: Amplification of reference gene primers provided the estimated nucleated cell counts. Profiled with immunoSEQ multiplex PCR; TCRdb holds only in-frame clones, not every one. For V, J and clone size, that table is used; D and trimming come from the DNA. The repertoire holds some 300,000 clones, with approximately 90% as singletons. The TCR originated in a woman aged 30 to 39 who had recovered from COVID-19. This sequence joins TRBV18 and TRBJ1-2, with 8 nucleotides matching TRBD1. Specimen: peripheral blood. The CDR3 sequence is CASSPPNRGEAHSYGYTF. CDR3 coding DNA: TGTGCCAGCTCACCACCGAACAGGGGGGAGGCACATTCCTATGGCTACACCTTC.